This T cell receptor (beta chain) was sequenced for a study of control samples from healthy donors and cancer patients. Some clones are missing from TCRdb's copy, which holds only in-frame ones; the method was immunoSEQ multiplex PCR. The table lists approximately 150,000 clones, 89% of them singletons, with around 6.9% in the top ten. Looked up from germline, CDR1 is MGHDK and CDR2 is SYGVNS. This CDR3 is built from 13 residues. V gave up 0 bases and J gave up 7 bases, with 9 bases separating them. V and J are TRBV25-1 and TRBJ1-1; D is unclear. The specimen sequenced was PBMCs. The sequence was obtained from a man aged 45 to 65 with head and neck cancer. The CDR3 coding sequence is TGTGCCAGCAGTGAATACCCGGAGATTGAAGCTTTCTTT. The encoded protein is CASSEYPEIEAFF.